This TCR beta chain derives from a study of control samples from healthy donors and cancer patients. The table came from immunoSEQ multiplex PCR; TCRdb's copy has only in-frame clones and leaves some out. The sample lists tens of thousands of clones, approximately 82% occurring once. The V and J ends lost 0 bases and 3 bases, in that order; junction bases with no gene match: 3. Germline V lookup: CDR1 SGDLS, CDR2 YYNGEE. This CDR3 has 14 residues. This clone was counted once. The rearrangement joins TRBV9 to TRBJ2-7, with 7 bases aligning to TRBD1. The sequenced sample was blood. This clonotype was sampled from a man aged 55 to 70 in good health. The CDR3 DNA sequence: TGTGCCAGCAGCGTAGAGGGACAGAACTACGAGCAGTACTTC. Protein: CASSVEGQNYEQYF.